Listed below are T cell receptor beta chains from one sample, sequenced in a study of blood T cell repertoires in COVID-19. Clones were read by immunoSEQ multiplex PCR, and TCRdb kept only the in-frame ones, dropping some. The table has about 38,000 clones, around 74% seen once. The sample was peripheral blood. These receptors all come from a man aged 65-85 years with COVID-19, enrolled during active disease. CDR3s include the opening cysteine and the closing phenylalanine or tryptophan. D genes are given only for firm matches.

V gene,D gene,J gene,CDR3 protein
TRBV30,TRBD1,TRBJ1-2,CAWQRTGVNYGYTF
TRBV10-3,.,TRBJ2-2,CAIMGIGDTGELFF
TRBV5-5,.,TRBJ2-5,CASSFYPPGYQETQYF
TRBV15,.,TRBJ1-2,CATSRVGVVSGYTF
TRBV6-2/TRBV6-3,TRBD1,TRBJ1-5,CASSRDRNNQPQHF
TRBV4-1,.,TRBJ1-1,CASSQDTFIMGARAENTEAFF
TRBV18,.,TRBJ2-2,CASSPASKFANTGELFF
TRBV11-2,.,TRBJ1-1,CASSLWGRTETEAFF
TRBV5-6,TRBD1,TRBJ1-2,CASSLPARGQEGYTF
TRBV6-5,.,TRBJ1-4,CASSLTGSNEKLFF
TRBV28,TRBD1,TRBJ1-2,CASRLTGGAFGYTF
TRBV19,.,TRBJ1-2,CASSIGGYLYTF
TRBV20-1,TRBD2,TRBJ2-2,CSASAFASGKNTGELFF
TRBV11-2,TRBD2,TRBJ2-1,CASSSLRGAGGLGNEQFF
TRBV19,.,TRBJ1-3,CASSDPGSGNTIYF
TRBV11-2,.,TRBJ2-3,CASSLVGFTDTQYF
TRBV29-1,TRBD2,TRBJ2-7,CSVEVLAGAYEQYF
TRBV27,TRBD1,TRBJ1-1,CASSWDRGRTEAFF
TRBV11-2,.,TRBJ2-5,CASSQPWGLRETQYF
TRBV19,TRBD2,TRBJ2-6,CASSKGRLAGSGANVLTF
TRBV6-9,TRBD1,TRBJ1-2,CASSYGTGTLFGYTF
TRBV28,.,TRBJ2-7,CASSIPPRAPYEQYF